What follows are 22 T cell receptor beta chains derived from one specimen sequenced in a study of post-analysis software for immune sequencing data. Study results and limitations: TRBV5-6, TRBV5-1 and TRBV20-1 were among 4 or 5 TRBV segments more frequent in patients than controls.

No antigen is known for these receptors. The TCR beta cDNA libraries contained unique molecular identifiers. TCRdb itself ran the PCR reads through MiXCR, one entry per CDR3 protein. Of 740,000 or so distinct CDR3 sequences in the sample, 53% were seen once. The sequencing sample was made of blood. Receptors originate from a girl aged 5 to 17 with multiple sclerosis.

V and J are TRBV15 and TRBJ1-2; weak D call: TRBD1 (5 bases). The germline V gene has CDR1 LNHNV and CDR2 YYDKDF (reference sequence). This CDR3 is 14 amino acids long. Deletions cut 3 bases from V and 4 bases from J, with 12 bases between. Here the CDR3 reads CATSRPGDSYGYTF. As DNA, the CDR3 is TGTGCCACCAGCAGGCCCGGAGACAGCTATGGCTACACCTTC.

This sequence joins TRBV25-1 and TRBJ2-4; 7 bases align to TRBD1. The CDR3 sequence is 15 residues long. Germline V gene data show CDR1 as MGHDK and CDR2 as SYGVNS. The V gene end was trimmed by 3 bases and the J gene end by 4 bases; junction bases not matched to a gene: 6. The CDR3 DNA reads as TGTGCCAGCAGTGAGGGAGACAGGGTGAAAAACATTCAGTACTTC. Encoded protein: CASSEGDRVKNIQYF.

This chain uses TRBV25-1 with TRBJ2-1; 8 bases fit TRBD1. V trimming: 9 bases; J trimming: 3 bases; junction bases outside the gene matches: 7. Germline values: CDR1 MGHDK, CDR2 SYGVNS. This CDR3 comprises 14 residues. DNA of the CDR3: TGTGCCAGTCGGAACGGACAGGGCTACAATGAGCAGTTCTTC. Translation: CASRNGQGYNEQFF.

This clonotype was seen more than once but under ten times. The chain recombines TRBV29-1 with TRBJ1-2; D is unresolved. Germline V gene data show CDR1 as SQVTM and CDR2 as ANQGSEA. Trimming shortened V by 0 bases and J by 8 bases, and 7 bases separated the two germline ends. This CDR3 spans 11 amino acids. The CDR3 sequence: CSVEDGVGYTF. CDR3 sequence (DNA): TGCAGCGTTGAAGACGGCGTCGGCTACACCTTC.

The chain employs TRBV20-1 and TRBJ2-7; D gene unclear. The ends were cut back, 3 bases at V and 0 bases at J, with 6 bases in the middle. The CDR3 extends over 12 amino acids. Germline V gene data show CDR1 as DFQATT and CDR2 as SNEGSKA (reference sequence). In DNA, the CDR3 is TGCAGTGCTAGTGTTGACTCCTACGAGCAGTACTTC. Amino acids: CSASVDSYEQYF.

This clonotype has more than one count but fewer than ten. CDR3 nucleotides: TGTGCCAGCAGCTCGACAGGGGGGAACATTCAGTACTTC. It codes for CASSSTGGNIQYF. The chain links TRBV7-3 to TRBJ2-4; TRBD1 agrees at 9 bases. Germline values: CDR1 SGHTA, CDR2 FQGTGA. CDR3 length equals 13 residues. The trim removed 4 bases at V and 7 bases at J, leaving 2 bases unmatched.

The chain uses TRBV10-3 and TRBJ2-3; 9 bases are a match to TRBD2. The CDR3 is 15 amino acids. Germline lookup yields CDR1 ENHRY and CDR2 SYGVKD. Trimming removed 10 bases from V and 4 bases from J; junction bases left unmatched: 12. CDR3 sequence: CATALKREAPDTQYF. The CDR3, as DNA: TGTGCCACCGCCCTGAAGCGGGAGGCCCCAGATACGCAGTATTTT.

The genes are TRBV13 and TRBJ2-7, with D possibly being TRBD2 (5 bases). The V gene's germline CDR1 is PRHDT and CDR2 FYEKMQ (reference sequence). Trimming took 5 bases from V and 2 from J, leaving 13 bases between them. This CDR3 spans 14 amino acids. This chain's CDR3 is CASSRTGSTYEQYF. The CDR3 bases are TGTGCCAGCAGCCGGACTGGATCCACCTACGAGCAGTACTTC.

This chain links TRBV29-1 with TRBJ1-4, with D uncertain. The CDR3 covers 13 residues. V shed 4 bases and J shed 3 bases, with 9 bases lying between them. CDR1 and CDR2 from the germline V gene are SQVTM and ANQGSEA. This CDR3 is CSVAHSPNEKLFF. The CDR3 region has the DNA TGCAGCGTTGCCCACAGCCCTAATGAAAAACTGTTTTTT.

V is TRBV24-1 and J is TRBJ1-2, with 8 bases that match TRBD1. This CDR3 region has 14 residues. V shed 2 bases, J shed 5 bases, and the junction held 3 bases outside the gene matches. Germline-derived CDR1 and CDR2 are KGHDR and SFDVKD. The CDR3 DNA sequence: TGTGCCACCAGTGATTCGGACAGGGCTTATGGCTACACCTTC. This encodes CATSDSDRAYGYTF.

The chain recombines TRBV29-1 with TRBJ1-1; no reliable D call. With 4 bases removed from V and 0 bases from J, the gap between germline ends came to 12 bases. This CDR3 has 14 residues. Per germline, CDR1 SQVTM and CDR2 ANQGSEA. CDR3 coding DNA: TGCAGCGTTGGATCGGGGATCATGAACACTGAAGCTTTCTTT. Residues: CSVGSGIMNTEAFF.

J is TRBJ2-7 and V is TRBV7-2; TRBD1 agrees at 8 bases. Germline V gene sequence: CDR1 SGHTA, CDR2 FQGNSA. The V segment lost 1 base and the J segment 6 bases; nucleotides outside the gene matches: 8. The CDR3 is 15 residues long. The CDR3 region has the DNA TGTGCCAGCAGCTTAGGAGCAGGGGGCGCGTCCGAGCAGTACTTC. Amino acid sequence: CASSLGAGGASEQYF.

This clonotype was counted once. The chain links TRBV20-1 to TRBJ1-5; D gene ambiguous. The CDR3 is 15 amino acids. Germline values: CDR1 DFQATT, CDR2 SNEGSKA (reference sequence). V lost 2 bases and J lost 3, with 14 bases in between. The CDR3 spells CSARRKSVLNQPQHF. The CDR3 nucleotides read TGCAGTGCTAGAAGAAAGTCAGTACTCAATCAGCCCCAGCATTTT.

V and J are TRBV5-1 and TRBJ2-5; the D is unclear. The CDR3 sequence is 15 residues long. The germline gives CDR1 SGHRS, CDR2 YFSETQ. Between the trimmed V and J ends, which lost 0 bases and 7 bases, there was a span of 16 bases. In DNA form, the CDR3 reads TGCGCCAGCAGCTTGGCCGGAGCCATCACGGGGACCCAGTACTTC. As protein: CASSLAGAITGTQYF.

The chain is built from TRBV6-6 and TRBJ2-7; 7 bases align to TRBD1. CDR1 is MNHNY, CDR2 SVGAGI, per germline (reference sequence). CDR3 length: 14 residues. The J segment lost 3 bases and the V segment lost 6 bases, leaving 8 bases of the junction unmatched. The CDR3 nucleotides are TGTGCCAGCAGCTCCGGGACAGTTATCTACGAGCAGTACTTC. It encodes CASSSGTVIYEQYF.

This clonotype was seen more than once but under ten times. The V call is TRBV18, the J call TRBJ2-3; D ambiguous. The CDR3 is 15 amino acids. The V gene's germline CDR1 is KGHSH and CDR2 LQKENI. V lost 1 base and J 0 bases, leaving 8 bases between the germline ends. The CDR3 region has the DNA TGTGCCAGCTCACCACAACAGAGAAGCACAGATACGCAGTATTTT. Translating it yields CASSPQQRSTDTQYF.

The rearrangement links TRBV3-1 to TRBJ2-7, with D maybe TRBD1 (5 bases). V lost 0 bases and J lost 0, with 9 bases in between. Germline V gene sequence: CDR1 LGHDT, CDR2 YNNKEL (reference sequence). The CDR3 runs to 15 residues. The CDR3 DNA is TGTGCCAGCAGCCAAGATCTCGGACACTCCTACGAGCAGTACTTC. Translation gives CASSQDLGHSYEQYF.

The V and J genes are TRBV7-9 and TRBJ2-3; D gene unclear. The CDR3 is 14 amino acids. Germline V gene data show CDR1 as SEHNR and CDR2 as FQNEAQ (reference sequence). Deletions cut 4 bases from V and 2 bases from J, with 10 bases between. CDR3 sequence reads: CASSWDSSTDTQYF. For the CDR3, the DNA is TGTGCCAGCAGCTGGGATTCTTCCACAGATACGCAGTATTTT. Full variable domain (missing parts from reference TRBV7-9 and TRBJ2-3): DTGVSQNPRHKITKRGQNVTFRCDPISEHNRLYWYRQTLGQGPEFLTYFQNEAQLEKSRLLSDRFSAERPKGSFSTLEIQRTEQGDSAMYLCASSWDSSTDTQYFGPGTRLTVL.

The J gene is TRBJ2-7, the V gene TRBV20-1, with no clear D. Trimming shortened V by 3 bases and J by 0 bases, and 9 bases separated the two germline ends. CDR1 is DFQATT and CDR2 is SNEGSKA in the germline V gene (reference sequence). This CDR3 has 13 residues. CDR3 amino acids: CSARLDFSYEQYF. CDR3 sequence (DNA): TGCAGTGCTAGGCTCGACTTCTCCTACGAGCAGTACTTC.

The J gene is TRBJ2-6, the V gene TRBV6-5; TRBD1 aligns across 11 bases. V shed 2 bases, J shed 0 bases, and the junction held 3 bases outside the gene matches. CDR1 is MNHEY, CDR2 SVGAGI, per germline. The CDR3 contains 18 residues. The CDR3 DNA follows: TGTGCCAGCAGTTACGGGGGGACAGGGGGCTCTGGGGCCAACGTCCTGACTTTC. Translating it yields CASSYGGTGGSGANVLTF.

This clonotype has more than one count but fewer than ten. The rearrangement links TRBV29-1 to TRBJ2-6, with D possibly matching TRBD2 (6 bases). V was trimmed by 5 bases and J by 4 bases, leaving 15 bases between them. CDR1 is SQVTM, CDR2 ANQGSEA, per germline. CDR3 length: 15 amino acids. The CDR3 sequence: CSVSEGLLGANVLTF. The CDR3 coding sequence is TGCAGCGTTAGTGAAGGACTACTAGGGGCCAACGTCCTGACTTTC.

CDR3 nucleotides: TGTGCCAGCAGTTTACAGTCCCACTACGAGCAGTACTTC. Its protein is CASSLQSHYEQYF. V is TRBV6-6 and J is TRBJ2-7; D is uncertain. The CDR3 sequence is 13 residues long. V was trimmed by 4 bases and J by 3 bases, leaving 10 bases between them. Germline CDR1 reads MNHNY; CDR2 reads SVGAGI (reference sequence).